This TCR beta chain was identified during a study of post-analysis software for immune sequencing data. Study details: Relapsing-remitting, secondary progressive and progressive-relapsing multiple sclerosis were all included among the disease courses. Findings and limits, study-wide: Strong co-clustering by F measure was evident for samples that had been prepared in the same batch. Patients had higher frequencies than controls of about 5 TRBV segments, including TRBV5-6, TRBV5-1 and TRBV20-1.

In this sample, this clonotype turned up a few times. The antigen is undetermined. Unique molecular identifiers featured in each of the TCR beta cDNA libraries. T cells, about 0.85 to 11 million of them, yielded around 460,000 cDNA molecules. One entry per CDR3 protein, called by TCRdb with MiXCR from the PCR reads. The data contain 600,000 to 750,000 distinct CDR3 sequences, over 45% of them singletons. Germline CDR1 SQVTM, CDR2 ANQGSEA. The CDR3 runs to 15 residues. Between the trimmed V and J ends, which lost 5 bases and 4 bases, there was a span of 20 bases. This TCR came from a girl aged 2-10 years with multiple sclerosis. The sequencing sample was made of blood. The chain employs TRBV29-1 and TRBJ1-1; D uncertain. CDR3 amino acids: CSVPRDGRWGTEAFF. The CDR3 region has the DNA TGCAGCGTTCCGCGGGATGGGCGCTGGGGCACTGAAGCTTTCTTT.